Listed below are T cell receptor beta chains from one sample, sequenced in a study of cytomegalovirus exposure and HLA in healthy donors. Sequenced by immunoSEQ multiplex PCR; TCRdb stores in-frame clones only, minus some. The sample yields about 240,000 clones, 75% to 85% seen once. Material: PBMCs. All receptors come from a woman between 55 and 75 years old in good health and CMV-seropositive. CDR3s include the opening cysteine and the closing phenylalanine or tryptophan. The D gene is left open where the match is weak. Clone size is stated in some rows and not others, as once, few, many or a class when expanded.

TGTGCCAGCAGTTCGGGGGGCTCCTACGAGCAGTACTTC	CASSSGGSYEQYF	TRBV28	TRBD2	few	TRBJ2-7
TGTGCCATCAGGGATGGACTAGCGGACTCCTACGAGCAGTACTTC	CAIRDGLADSYEQYF	TRBV10-3	TRBD2	once	TRBJ2-7
TGTGCCAGTAGGAAGTGGTGGACTAGCGGGTTCGTCGGCAATGAGCAGTTCTTC	CASRKWWTSGFVGNEQFF	TRBV19	TRBD2	NA	TRBJ2-1
TGTGCCAGCAGTTACCGGGACAGACCAGGGTACGAGCAGTACTTC	CASSYRDRPGYEQYF	TRBV6-5	TRBD1	NA	TRBJ2-7
TGTGCCTGGAGATCAGGGGGCTTTGGCACTGAAGCTTTCTTT	CAWRSGGFGTEAFF	TRBV30	TRBD1	NA	TRBJ1-1
TGTGCCAGCAGTTTCGGAACTAATGAAAAACTGTTTTTT	CASSFGTNEKLFF	TRBV28	NA	NA	TRBJ1-4
TGCAGCGTTGCGTTGCGCCTTCAAGAGACCCAGTACTTC	CSVALRLQETQYF	TRBV29-1	NA	once	TRBJ2-5
TGTGCCAGCAGTTTTAGCGGGAGTGGCACAGATACGCAGTATTTT	CASSFSGSGTDTQYF	TRBV2	TRBD2	NA	TRBJ2-3
TGTGCCAGCAGTTTATCTCCGAGGACTTCTTACTACGAGCAGTACTTC	CASSLSPRTSYYEQYF	TRBV27	NA	NA	TRBJ2-7
TGCGCCAGCGGGGGGGGACACAACTACGAGCAGTACTTC	CASGGGHNYEQYF	TRBV5-1	NA	NA	TRBJ2-7
TGTGCCAGTAGCCACAGAACTCAAGAGACCCAGTACTTC	CASSHRTQETQYF	TRBV19	NA	NA	TRBJ2-5
TGTGCCAGCAGTGCTCACGACAGGGCTTACTCCTACGAGCAGTACTTC	CASSAHDRAYSYEQYF	TRBV28	TRBD1	NA	TRBJ2-7
TGTGCCATCAGCGTCGAGGGCGGCTACACCTTC	CAISVEGGYTF	TRBV10-3	NA	once	TRBJ1-2
TGCGCCAGCAGCCAAGGAGGCAGCCTGTTCTCTGGAAACACCATATATTTT	CASSQGGSLFSGNTIYF	TRBV4-1	NA	NA	TRBJ1-3
TGTGCCAGCAGCTGGGGGGACGGGGGCTACACCTTC	CASSWGDGGYTF	TRBV5-5	NA	once	TRBJ1-2
TGTGCCAGTAGTATGCGAGCGGGACAGGGCACAGATACGCAGTATTTT	CASSMRAGQGTDTQYF	TRBV19	NA	few	TRBJ2-3
TGCGCCAGCAGCCAAGATCAGGAACAGGGGTCCACAGATACGCAGTATTTT	CASSQDQEQGSTDTQYF	TRBV4-1	TRBD1	NA	TRBJ2-3
TGTGCCTGGAGGTTGGGACAGAGAAGCTACGAGCAGTACTTC	CAWRLGQRSYEQYF	TRBV30	TRBD1	few	TRBJ2-7
TGTGCCAGCAGCCCGTTGGGACAGGGGGCCCACGAGCAGTACTTC	CASSPLGQGAHEQYF	TRBV9	TRBD1	NA	TRBJ2-7
TGTGCCAGCAGCTTTGGGACAGGGGGCCGTCAGCCCCAGCATTTT	CASSFGTGGRQPQHF	TRBV13	TRBD1	NA	TRBJ1-5
TGTGCCAGCAGTGAATGGTCTAGCGGGGCTAATGAGCAGTTCTTC	CASSEWSSGANEQFF	TRBV6-1	TRBD2	NA	TRBJ2-1
TGTGCCAGCGCCGGGGCGGGAGAAGAGACCCAGTACTTC	CASAGAGEETQYF	TRBV7-9	TRBD2	NA	TRBJ2-5
TGTGCCAGCAGCTTAGGCCGGGACAGCTTAAACACCGGGGAGCTGTTTTTT	CASSLGRDSLNTGELFF	TRBV11-2	TRBD1	NA	TRBJ2-2
TGTGCCAGCAGTCGTCTAGGGACAGGGGATCGTGGCTACACCTTC	CASSRLGTGDRGYTF	TRBV11-1	TRBD1	once	TRBJ1-2
TGTGCCAGCAGCTTAGGCAGGGGGGGACAGGTTCTTTACGAGCAGTACTTC	CASSLGRGGQVLYEQYF	TRBV11-2	NA	NA	TRBJ2-7
TGTGCCAGCAGCCAGGACAGCTATAGCAATCAGCCCCAGCATTTT	CASSQDSYSNQPQHF	TRBV7-6	NA	NA	TRBJ1-5
TGTGCCAGCAGCCCACGTAGCAGCGGGGCGAACACCGGGGAGCTGTTTTTT	CASSPRSSGANTGELFF	TRBV7-9	TRBD2	once	TRBJ2-2
TGTGCCATCAGTGAAGGTAGCGGGACCTACGAGCAGTACTTC	CAISEGSGTYEQYF	TRBV10-3	TRBD2	once	TRBJ2-7
TGTGCCAGCAGCCGAGGACTAGCGGGGTCCTACGAGCAGTACTTC	CASSRGLAGSYEQYF	TRBV7-9	TRBD2	NA	TRBJ2-7
TGTGCCAGCAGCTTATTAAGACAGGGAGGATCAGATACGCAGTATTTT	CASSLLRQGGSDTQYF	TRBV5-4	NA	NA	TRBJ2-3
TGCGCCAGCAGTGACCACAAATCCATCTTAGAGCAGTACTTC	CASSDHKSILEQYF	TRBV10-1	NA	NA	TRBJ2-7
TGCGCCAGCAGCTTTGGACAGCTAAACACTGAAGCTTTCTTT	CASSFGQLNTEAFF	TRBV5-1	NA	NA	TRBJ1-1